This TCR beta chain was profiled in a study of T cells in Graves' hyperthyroidism and ophthalmopathy. The CDR3 extends over 14 amino acids. The V end lost 1 base, the J end lost 2 bases, and 10 bases lay between the germline ends. CDR1 is SGHDT and CDR2 is YYEEEE in the germline V gene. This clonotype occurred a few times. Amplification targeted TCR beta CDR3 regions from RNA transcripts. Researchers ran a first-round RT-PCR on the TCR CDR3 using the HTBI primer set. TCRdb re-called the multiplex PCR reads with MiXCR, one entry per CDR3 protein. This sample has just under 750,000 distinct CDR3 sequences, with 30% to 40% found just once. Source material for PBMCs was 9 to 10 ml fresh peripheral blood.

Sequencing was carried out using blood. The chain couples TRBV5-6 to TRBJ2-7; D remains unclear. This TCR derives from a woman aged 40-49 years with Graves' hyperthyroidism. The CDR3 DNA sequence: TGTGCCAGCAGCTTGTTTATGGGGACCTACGAGCAGTACTTC. Its translation: CASSLFMGTYEQYF.